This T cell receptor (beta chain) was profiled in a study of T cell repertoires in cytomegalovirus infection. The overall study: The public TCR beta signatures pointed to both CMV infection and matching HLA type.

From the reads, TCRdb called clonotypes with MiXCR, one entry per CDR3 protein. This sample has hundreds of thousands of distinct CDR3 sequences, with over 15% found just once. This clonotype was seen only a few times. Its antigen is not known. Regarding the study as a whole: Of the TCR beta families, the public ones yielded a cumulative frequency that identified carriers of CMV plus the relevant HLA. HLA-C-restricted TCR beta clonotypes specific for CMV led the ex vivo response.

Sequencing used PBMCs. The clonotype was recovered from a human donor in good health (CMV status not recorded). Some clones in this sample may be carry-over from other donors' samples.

DNA for the CDR3: TGTGCCAGCAGTCCTTCCGGTGATTTCAATCAGCCCCAGCATTTT. Translation: CASSPSGDFNQPQHF. This chain links TRBV12-3 or TRBV12-4 with TRBJ1-5; D is unclear. The CDR3 totals 15 residues. Trimming took off 5 bases at V and 3 bases at J, with 14 bases between the two ends.